This T cell receptor (beta chain) was documented in a study of OX40 agonist ivuxolimab in advanced cancers. Study-level background: In this cohort, patients received ivuxolimab, an agonistic anti-OX40 (CD134) antibody. Notes on the study in general: Within 6 weeks, CD4+ and CD8+ blood T cells expanded clonally at 0.1 to 3.0 mg/kg. No antigen was identified for the clonally expanded peripheral T cells.

Germline CDR1 reads LNHNV; CDR2 reads YYDKDF (reference sequence). With 3 bases removed from V and 3 bases from J, the gap between germline ends came to 14 bases. The CDR3 has 15 amino acids. TCRdb keeps only in-frame clones here, not all; method: immunoSEQ multiplex PCR. Of 67,000 or so clones in the sample, 86% were seen once. In regard to this clone: Its target is not known.

Blood draws occurred at baseline, cycle 4 day 1, and cycle 7 day 1. The rearrangement uses TRBV15 and TRBJ1-2; D unresolved. The sequencing used CD4+ or CD8+ T cells sorted from blood, collected in a trial of the OX40 agonist ivuxolimab. The source is an adult with an advanced solid tumor such as melanoma, head and neck, liver or kidney cancer. The CDR3 sequence: CATSSGTRPYYGYTF. The CDR3 DNA follows: TGTGCCACCAGCAGTGGAACGAGACCTTACTATGGCTACACCTTC.